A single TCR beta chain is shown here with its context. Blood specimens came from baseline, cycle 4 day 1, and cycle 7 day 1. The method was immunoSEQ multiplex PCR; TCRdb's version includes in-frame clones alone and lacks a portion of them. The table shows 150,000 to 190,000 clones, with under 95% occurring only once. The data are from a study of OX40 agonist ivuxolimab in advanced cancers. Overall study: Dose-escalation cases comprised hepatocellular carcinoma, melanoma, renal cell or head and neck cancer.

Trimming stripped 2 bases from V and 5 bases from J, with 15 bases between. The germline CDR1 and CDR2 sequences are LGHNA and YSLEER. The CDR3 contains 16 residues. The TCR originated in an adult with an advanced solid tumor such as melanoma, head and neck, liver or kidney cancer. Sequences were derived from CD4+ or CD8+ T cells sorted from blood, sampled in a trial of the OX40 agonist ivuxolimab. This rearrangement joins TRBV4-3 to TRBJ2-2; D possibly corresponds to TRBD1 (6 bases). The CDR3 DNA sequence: TGCGCCAGCAGCCAACCGAGGACAGATGGGACCGGGGAGCTGTTTTTT. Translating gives CASSQPRTDGTGELFF.